Sequencing of this TCR beta chain was carried out in a study of cytomegalovirus exposure and HLA in healthy donors. Broader study findings: According to an earlier analysis, most TCR beta V segments yielded productive rearrangements about 87% or about 30% of the time.

As to this clone: What it binds is unknown.

Both 60 Vbeta primers and 13 Jbeta primers went into the PCR. Repertoires were generated with immunoSEQ multiplex PCR, while TCRdb's copy carries only in-frame clones and drops some. Of around 170,000 clones in the sample, over 60% were seen once. Looked up from germline, CDR1 is SGHRS and CDR2 is YFSETQ. The germline V and J ends were trimmed by 5 bases and 4 bases, with 22 bases remaining between them. CDR3 length: 17 amino acids. V gene TRBV5-1 combines with J gene TRBJ2-1, with a tentative D call TRBD2 (6 bases). This sequence was found in a man younger than 35 in good health and CMV-seronegative. Sequenced sample: PBMCs. This CDR3 is CASSRAGLGSTYNEQFF. The CDR3 DNA sequence: TGCGCCAGCAGTCGGGCGGGGCTAGGATCGACTTACAATGAGCAGTTCTTC.